Listed here is a single TCR beta chain. Its antigen is unknown. 60 Vbeta and 13 Jbeta primers were used in PCR. Data came from immunoSEQ multiplex PCR; TCRdb stores just in-frame clones and leaves some out. The data hold some 150,000 clones, with 70% to 90% observed a single time. The CDR3 sequence is 16 residues long. Trimming cost V 5 bases and J 0 bases, with 16 bases left between them. The V gene's germline CDR1 is LNHNV and CDR2 YYDKDF (reference sequence). This specimen belongs to a study of cytomegalovirus exposure and HLA in healthy donors. General study results and limits: Most TCRs appeared rarely, but some public TCRs recurred in many donors. Further analysis, carried out later, found HLA-associated TCR beta chains more clonally expanded than equally common other chains.

Sequenced sample: PBMCs. The TCR originated in a woman aged 18-29 years in good health and CMV-seronegative. V is TRBV15 and J is TRBJ1-2; the D gene is possibly TRBD1 (6 bases). CDR3 in amino acids: CATSYDGGASNYGYTF. For the CDR3, the DNA is TGTGCCACCAGCTACGATGGGGGCGCGTCTAACTATGGCTACACCTTC.